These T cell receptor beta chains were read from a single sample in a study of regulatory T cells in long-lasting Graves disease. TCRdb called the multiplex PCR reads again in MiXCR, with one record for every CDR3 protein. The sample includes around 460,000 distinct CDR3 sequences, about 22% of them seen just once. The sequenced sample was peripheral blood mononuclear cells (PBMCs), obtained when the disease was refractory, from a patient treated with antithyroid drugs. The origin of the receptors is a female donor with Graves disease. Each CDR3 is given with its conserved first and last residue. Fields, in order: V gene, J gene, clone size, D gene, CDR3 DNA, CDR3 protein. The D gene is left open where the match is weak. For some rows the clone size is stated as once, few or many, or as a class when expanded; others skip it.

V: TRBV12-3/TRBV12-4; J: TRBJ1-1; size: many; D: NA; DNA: TGTGCCAGCAGTTTTCCTACCGCCAGGGGTATGAACACTGAAGCTTTCTTT; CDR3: CASSFPTARGMNTEAFF
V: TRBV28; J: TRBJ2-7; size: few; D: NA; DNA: TGTGCCAGCAACTCTGGCGGCTCACAGGAGCCCTACGAGCAGTACTTC; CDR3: CASNSGGSQEPYEQYF
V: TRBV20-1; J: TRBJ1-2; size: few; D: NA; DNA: TGCAGTGCTAGAGGATCCCACCCATGGCAGCACTATGGCTACACCTTC; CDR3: CSARGSHPWQHYGYTF
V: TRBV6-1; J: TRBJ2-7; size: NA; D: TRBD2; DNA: TGTGCCAGCAGTAACCCTCCTAGCGGCTCCTACGAACAGTACTTC; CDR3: CASSNPPSGSYEQYF
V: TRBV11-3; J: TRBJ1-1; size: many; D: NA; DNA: TGTGCCAGCACCGGGAATGATTACACTGAAGCTTTCTTT; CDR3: CASTGNDYTEAFF
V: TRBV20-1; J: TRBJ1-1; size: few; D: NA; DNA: TGCAGTGCTCGGACAAGAACCACTGAAGCTTTCTTT; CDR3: CSARTRTTEAFF
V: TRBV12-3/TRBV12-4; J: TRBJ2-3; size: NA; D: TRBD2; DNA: TGTGCCAGCAGGGGGACTAGCGTGACAGATACGCAGTATTTT; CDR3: CASRGTSVTDTQYF
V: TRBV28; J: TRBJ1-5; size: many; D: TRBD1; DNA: TGTGCCAGCAGTTTCGCGACAGGGGGCCAGCCCCAGCATTTT; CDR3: CASSFATGGQPQHF
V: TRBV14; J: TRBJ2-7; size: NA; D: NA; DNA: TGTGCCAGCAGCCAAGAAAGCCGATCCGGGACCCCCTACGAGCAGTACTTC; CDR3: CASSQESRSGTPYEQYF
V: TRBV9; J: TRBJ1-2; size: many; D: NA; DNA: TGTGCCAGCAGCGTAAAGGGCGGTAACTATGGCTACACCTTC; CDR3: CASSVKGGNYGYTF